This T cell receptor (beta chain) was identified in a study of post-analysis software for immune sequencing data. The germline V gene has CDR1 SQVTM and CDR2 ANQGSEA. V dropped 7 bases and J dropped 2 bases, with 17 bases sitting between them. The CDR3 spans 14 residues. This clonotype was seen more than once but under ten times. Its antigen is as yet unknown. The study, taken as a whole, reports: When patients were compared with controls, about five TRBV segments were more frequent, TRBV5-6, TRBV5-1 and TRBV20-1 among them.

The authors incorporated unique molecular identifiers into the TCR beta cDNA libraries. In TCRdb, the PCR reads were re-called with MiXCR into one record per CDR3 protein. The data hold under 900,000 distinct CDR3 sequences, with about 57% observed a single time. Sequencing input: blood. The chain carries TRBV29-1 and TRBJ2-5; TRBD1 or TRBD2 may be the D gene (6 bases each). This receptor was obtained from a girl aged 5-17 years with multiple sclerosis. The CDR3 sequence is CSAAQGGWQETQYF. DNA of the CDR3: TGCAGCGCAGCACAGGGAGGTTGGCAAGAGACCCAGTACTTC.